The clone carrying this T cell receptor (beta chain) was recorded at least ten times. Its antigen is not known. These data originate in a study of beta chain features in type 1 diabetes. Of the isolated RNA, all was reverse transcribed, and so the sequenced material was expressed TCRB transcripts. The method was immunoSEQ multiplex PCR; TCRdb's version includes in-frame clones alone and lacks a portion of them. Here the sample spans under 300,000 clones, roughly 30% being singletons. Germline loops: CDR1 MDHEN, CDR2 SYDVKM. Trimming shortened V by 6 bases and J by 8 bases, and 8 bases separated the two germline ends. The CDR3 sequence is 11 residues long. General observations from the study: VDJ junctions sequenced from type 1 diabetes patients showed fewer insertions and more deletions. Moderate yet significant TCRB CDR3 shortening was seen in Type 1 diabetes patients in all four CD4+ subsets. Any HLA type influence on TCRB rearrangement was left unresolved here.

The material sequenced was central memory CD4+ T cells from blood. The rearrangement links TRBV28 to TRBJ2-4, with D perhaps being TRBD1 or TRBD2 (5 bases each). The clonotype was recovered from a man younger than 45 in good health. The CDR3 nucleotides read TGTGCCAGCAGGCAGGGAGACATTCAGTACTTC. Residues: CASRQGDIQYF.